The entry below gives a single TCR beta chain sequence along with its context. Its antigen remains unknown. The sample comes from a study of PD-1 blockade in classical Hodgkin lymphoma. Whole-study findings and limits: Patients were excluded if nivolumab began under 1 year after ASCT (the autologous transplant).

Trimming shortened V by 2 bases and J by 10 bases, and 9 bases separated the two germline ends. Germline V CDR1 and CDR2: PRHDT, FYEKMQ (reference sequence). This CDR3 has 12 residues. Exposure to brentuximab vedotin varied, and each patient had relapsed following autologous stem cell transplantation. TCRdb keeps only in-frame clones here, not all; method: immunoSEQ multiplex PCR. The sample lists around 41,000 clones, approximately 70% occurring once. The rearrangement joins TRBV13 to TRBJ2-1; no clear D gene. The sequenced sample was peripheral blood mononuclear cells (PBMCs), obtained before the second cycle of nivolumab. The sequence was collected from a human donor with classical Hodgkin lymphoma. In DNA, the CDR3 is TGTGCCAGCAGCTTATACAATCGGGAGCAGTTCTTC. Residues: CASSLYNREQFF.